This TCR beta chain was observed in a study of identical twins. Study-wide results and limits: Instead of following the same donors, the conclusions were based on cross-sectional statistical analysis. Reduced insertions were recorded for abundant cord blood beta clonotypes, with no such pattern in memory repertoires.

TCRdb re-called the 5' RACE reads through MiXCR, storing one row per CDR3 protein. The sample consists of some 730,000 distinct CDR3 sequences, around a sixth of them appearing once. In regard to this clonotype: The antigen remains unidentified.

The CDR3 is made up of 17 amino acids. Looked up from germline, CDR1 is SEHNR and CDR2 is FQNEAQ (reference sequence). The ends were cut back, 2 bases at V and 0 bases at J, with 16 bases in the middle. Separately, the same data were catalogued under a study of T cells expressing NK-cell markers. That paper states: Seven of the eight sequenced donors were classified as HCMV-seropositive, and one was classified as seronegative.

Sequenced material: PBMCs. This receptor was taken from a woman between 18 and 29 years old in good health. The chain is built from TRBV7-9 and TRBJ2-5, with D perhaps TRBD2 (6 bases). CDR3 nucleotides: TGTGCCAGCAGCTTAATCGGTGGCGGGATGTACCAAGAGACCCAGTACTTC. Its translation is CASSLIGGGMYQETQYF.